One and the same sample provided the 21 T cell receptor beta chains below, sequenced in a study of yellow fever vaccine responses in identical twins. TCRdb independently ran MiXCR on the RT-PCR reads; one entry per CDR3 protein. Counted here are thousands of distinct CDR3 sequences, around 64% occurring once; the ten biggest clones make up about 1.8%. Source: T cells from blood (PBMCs), unsorted or a sorted subset (not recorded which), taken before or after yellow fever vaccination (not recorded which). All receptors derive from a woman aged 18-29 years who received the yellow fever vaccine.

This clonotype was seen more than once but under ten times. The chain joins TRBV12-3 or TRBV12-4 to TRBJ1-2; D uncertain. V was clipped by 1 base and J by 5 bases, with 8 bases between them. This CDR3 is built from 13 residues. The chain's CDR3 is CASSLEEIYGYTF. The CDR3 DNA reads as TGTGCCAGCAGTTTAGAAGAGATTTATGGCTACACCTTC.

The chain combines TRBV4-1 with TRBJ1-1; D remains ambiguous. Germline V gene data show CDR1 as MGHRA and CDR2 as YSYEKL. The CDR3 consists of 15 residues. The V and J ends lost 1 base and 4 bases respectively, with 13 bases between them. CDR3 DNA sequence: TGCGCCAGCAGCCAAGCCCCGCCGGGGAGCACTGAAGCTTTCTTT. Its protein is CASSQAPPGSTEAFF.

This clonotype occurred once. This chain uses TRBV5-1 with TRBJ2-1; D gene ambiguous. CDR3 length: 15 amino acids. The germline V and J ends were trimmed by 0 bases and 2 bases, with 9 bases remaining between them. CDR1 is SGHRS and CDR2 is YFSETQ in the germline V gene. CDR3 amino acids: CASSLEGLTYNEQFF. In nucleotides, the CDR3 is TGCGCCAGCAGCTTGGAGGGATTGACCTACAATGAGCAGTTCTTC.

This clonotype occurred a few times. The chain has TRBV5-1 and TRBJ2-5; 7 bases fit TRBD2. V gave up 4 bases and J gave up 5 bases; unmatched junction bases: 11. The germline gives CDR1 SGHRS, CDR2 YFSETQ. CDR3 size: 15 residues. The CDR3 is CASSGEGGPPETQYF. The CDR3 DNA reads TGCGCCAGCAGCGGGGAGGGCGGACCTCCGGAGACCCAGTACTTC.

In its sample, this clonotype was seen once. In DNA, the CDR3 is TGCGCCAGCAGCCAGCTACTCGAAGATACGCAGTATTTT. It encodes CASSQLLEDTQYF. This chain joins TRBV4-3 and TRBJ2-3; D not resolved. The germline V gene encodes CDR1 LGHNA and CDR2 YSLEER. Trimming left V 3 bases short and J 5 bases short, with 9 bases between. The CDR3 runs to 13 residues.

The J gene is TRBJ2-2, the V gene TRBV7-7; 10 bases line up with TRBD1. The CDR3 is made up of 14 amino acids. Looked up from germline, CDR1 is SSHAT and CDR2 is FNYEAQ (reference sequence). The CDR3 loop is CAILSGTGAGELFF. The CDR3 nucleotides read TGTGCTATCCTTTCCGGGACAGGGGCCGGGGAGCTGTTTTTT.

The chain combines TRBV10-3 with TRBJ2-7; tentative D call: TRBD2 (5 bases). This CDR3 comprises 12 residues. The germline gives CDR1 ENHRY, CDR2 SYGVKD. V gave up 6 bases and J gave up 1 base, with 7 bases separating them. The DNA of the CDR3 is TGTGCCATCAGAAGAGGGTCCTACGAGCAGTACTTC. This sequence encodes CAIRRGSYEQYF.

J is TRBJ1-2 and V is TRBV4-3, with 7 bases identical to TRBD1. The V gene end was trimmed by 2 bases and the J gene end by 4 bases; junction bases not matched to a gene: 4. Germline values: CDR1 LGHNA, CDR2 YSLEER. This CDR3 comprises 14 residues. The CDR3 coding sequence is TGCGCCAGCAGCCAAAGAGGGGGCGGCTATGGCTACACCTTC. It is translated as CASSQRGGGYGYTF.

This clonotype has more than one count but fewer than ten. V is TRBV4-2 and J is TRBJ2-7, with TRBD1 matching over 10 bases. The CDR3 is 14 amino acids. Germline CDR1 LGHNA, CDR2 YNFKEQ. V trimming: 3 bases; J trimming: 3 bases; junction bases outside the gene matches: 2. The CDR3 bases are TGTGCCAGCAGCCAGACAGGGGGCTACTACGAGCAGTACTTC. Its translation is CASSQTGGYYEQYF.

The chain employs TRBV13 and TRBJ2-5, with D possibly being TRBD1 (6 bases). The germline gives CDR1 PRHDT, CDR2 FYEKMQ (reference sequence). The CDR3 has 15 residues. V dropped 6 bases and J dropped 2 bases, with 16 bases sitting between them. CDR3 nucleotide sequence: TGTGCCAGCAGAACAAGGACAGAATTACAAGAGACCCAGTACTTC. Its protein product is CASRTRTELQETQYF.

To note about this clonotype: Relative to the germline gene, one junction end is altered; a read error may explain this. This chain uses TRBV6-2 or TRBV6-3 with TRBJ2-7; D might be TRBD1 (5 bases). Germline CDR1 and CDR2: MNHEY and SVGEGT. This CDR3 is built from 14 residues. In DNA, the CDR3 is TGTGCTAGCAGTTACTTGCCAGGGACCTACGAGCAGTACTTC. Protein sequence: CASSYLPGTYEQYF.

The chain joins TRBV12-3 or TRBV12-4 to TRBJ2-1, with D possibly being TRBD1 (6 bases). This CDR3 has 14 residues. The V and J ends lost 4 bases and 2 bases respectively, with 9 bases between them. DNA for the CDR3: TGTGCCAGCAGTTCGTCAGGGGCCTACAATGAGCAGTTCTTC. The encoded protein is CASSSSGAYNEQFF.

The rearrangement joins TRBV28 to TRBJ2-5; D gene unclear. Germline lookup yields CDR1 MDHEN and CDR2 SYDVKM. V shed 8 bases and J shed 5 bases, with 9 bases lying between them. The CDR3 contains 11 residues. CDR3 in DNA: TGTGCCAGCTGGGCTCGGGAGACCCAGTACTTC. It codes for CASWARETQYF.

V and J are TRBV11-1 and TRBJ2-2, with 12 bases identical to TRBD2. Losses at the gene ends were 6 bases for V and 0 bases for J; bases not matched to a gene: 8. Germline values: CDR1 SGHAT, CDR2 FQDESV (reference sequence). The CDR3 has 18 amino acids. The CDR3 sequence: CASSQTTSGSANTGELFF. CDR3 nucleotide sequence: TGTGCCAGCAGTCAGACGACTAGCGGGAGCGCGAACACCGGGGAGCTGTTTTTT.

This clonotype was recorded a few times. The chain recombines TRBV3-1 with TRBJ2-1; TRBD2 is a possible D gene (5 bases). The CDR3 sequence is 15 residues long. Germline V gene sequence: CDR1 LGHDT, CDR2 YNNKEL (reference sequence). V lost 3 bases and J lost 6, with 15 bases in between. CDR3 DNA sequence: TGTGCCAGCAGCCAGGTGGCTAGCTTTCTCAATGAGCAGTTCTTC. Translated, it gives CASSQVASFLNEQFF.

V usage is TRBV29-1 and J usage is TRBJ2-2; tentatively, D is TRBD2 (5 bases). CDR1 and CDR2 from the germline V gene are SQVTM and ANQGSEA. The CDR3 runs to 12 residues. The germline V and J ends were trimmed by 7 bases and 0 bases, with 6 bases remaining between them. In DNA, the CDR3 is TGCAGCGGTAGCGCGAACACCGGGGAGCTGTTTTTT. The encoded protein is CSGSANTGELFF.

This clonotype showed up just a few times. The genes are TRBV4-2 and TRBJ2-1; TRBD2 agrees at 7 bases. Trimming cost V 1 base and J 6 bases; bases outside gene matches: 6. Germline V gene lookup returns CDR1 LGHNA and CDR2 YNFKEQ. The CDR3 loop spans 15 amino acids. DNA for the CDR3: TGTGCCAGCAGCCAAGCTAGCGGAGACTCCAATGAGCAGTTCTTC. It specifies CASSQASGDSNEQFF.

V is TRBV4-3 and J is TRBJ2-3; 7 bases align to TRBD2. The V segment lost 0 bases and the J segment 6 bases; nucleotides outside the gene matches: 6. Per germline, CDR1 LGHNA and CDR2 YSLEER. This CDR3 is built from 15 residues. The chain's CDR3 is CASSQEGDGGDTQYF. The CDR3 nucleotides read TGCGCCAGCAGCCAAGAGGGAGACGGGGGGGATACGCAGTATTTT.

The rearrangement joins TRBV29-1 to TRBJ2-5; D unresolved. This CDR3 has 10 amino acids. Germline values: CDR1 SQVTM, CDR2 ANQGSEA. V was cut by 7 bases and J by 5 bases, with 8 bases left in between. The CDR3, as DNA: TGCAGCGCTCTCACGGAGACCCAGTACTTC. This sequence encodes CSALTETQYF.

V is TRBV11-2 and J is TRBJ2-7, with TRBD2 matching 7 bases. The CDR3 extends over 14 amino acids. V dropped 4 bases and J dropped 5; count of bases not matched to a gene: 8. CDR1 SGHAT and CDR2 FQNNGV come from the germline V gene. CDR3 residues: CASSSWTSRNEQYF. Written as DNA, the CDR3 is TGTGCCAGCAGCTCCTGGACTAGTCGGAACGAGCAGTACTTC.

The genes are TRBV20-1 and TRBJ2-3; TRBD2 agrees at 9 bases. V lost 1 base and J lost 3; bases outside the gene matches: 5. The CDR3 sequence is 15 residues long. Germline V lookup: CDR1 DFQATT, CDR2 SNEGSKA (reference sequence). The DNA for the CDR3 is TGCAGTGCTAGAGGGTCGGGACTAGCAACAGATACGCAGTATTTT. Translating it yields CSARGSGLATDTQYF.